This T cell receptor beta chain was captured in a study of identical twins. TCRdb reanalysed the 5' RACE reads using MiXCR and keeps one entry per CDR3 protein. The sample lists about 790,000 distinct CDR3 sequences, roughly 20% seen once, with around 12% in the top ten. Overall study findings and caveats: Sequences that were out-of-frame, alpha and twin-shared displayed an excess of low generation probability.

As regards this clonotype: Its antigen is undetermined.

Per the germline V gene, CDR1 is DFQATT and CDR2 is SNEGSKA (reference sequence). The V gene lost 1 base and the J gene lost 0 bases, with 3 bases spanning the gap. The CDR3 has 13 amino acids. These data also formed part of another study, on T cells expressing NK-cell markers. That work adds: Sorted CD3+CD56+NKG2C+, CD3+CD56+NKG2C- and CD3+CD56-NKG2C+ T-cell subsets were beta-chain profiled. In several donors, dominant clonotypes made up roughly 25-60.1% of CD3+CD56-NKG2C+ cells.

The sequencing input was PBMCs. The TCR comes from a woman under 30 in good health. The J gene is TRBJ1-4, the V gene TRBV20-1; D not resolved. The CDR3 spells CSARGATNEKLFF. For the CDR3, the DNA is TGCAGTGCTAGAGGAGCAACTAATGAAAAACTGTTTTTT.